The subject of this entry is one TCR beta chain. Its antigen remains unidentified. This sample was included in a study of T cell repertoires in cytomegalovirus infection. For the study at large: Newly reported HLA-C-restricted and thoroughly characterized HLA-B-restricted CMV epitopes were employed. From public TCR beta signatures came an indication of both CMV infection and matching HLA type. Notes on the study in general: Clonotype analysis showed dominance of the ex vivo response by HLA-C-restricted CMV-specific TCR beta clonotypes. The cumulative frequency of public TCR beta families distinguished individuals who carried CMV together with the relevant HLA.

TCRdb called the reads again in MiXCR, with one record for every CDR3 protein. The sample lists roughly 120,000 distinct CDR3 sequences; around 30% were seen once. V shed 0 bases, J shed 3 bases, and the junction held 15 bases outside the gene matches. The V gene's germline CDR1 is MNHEY and CDR2 SVGEGT. This CDR3 has 19 amino acids. Specimen: CD8+ T cells from cultured PBMCs, collected from culture after CMV antigen stimulation. The TCR originated in a human donor in good health (CMV status not recorded). Some clones in this sample may be carry-over from other donors' samples. This chain connects TRBV6-2 or TRBV6-3 to TRBJ1-1; 8 nucleotides agree with TRBD1. The CDR3 reads CASSYSNLVQGARDTEAFF. The CDR3 coding sequence is TGTGCCAGCAGTTACTCAAACTTAGTCCAGGGGGCACGGGACACTGAAGCTTTCTTT.